A selection of T cell receptor beta chains follows, all from one sample in a study of metastatic and nonmetastatic thyroid tumors. Using MiXCR, TCRdb re-called clones from the PCR reads. The data show 20,000 to 25,000 clones, with approximately 30% seen just once and about 5% held by the top ten. Sequenced sample: tumor tissue. All receptors derive from a female donor with papillary thyroid cancer or a benign thyroid nodule (not recorded which). Some clones in this sample may be carry-over from other donors' samples. Both conserved end residues are part of each CDR3. D genes are given only for firm matches. A clone size is listed for some rows: how often the clone was seen (once, few, many), or a class if it is expanded.

D: -
J: TRBJ2-7
V: TRBV15
size: -
CDR3: CATIRIQAGSYEQYF
DNA: TGTGCCACCATCCGCATTCAGGCGGGGTCCTACGAGCAGTACTTC

D: TRBD1
J: TRBJ2-1
V: TRBV5-6
size: -
CDR3: CANSLFQGDNEQFF
DNA: TGTGCCAACAGCTTATTTCAGGGGGACAATGAGCAGTTCTTC

D: TRBD2
J: TRBJ2-7
V: TRBV6-1
size: -
CDR3: CASSEETSGSHEQYF
DNA: TGTGCCAGCAGTGAAGAGACTAGCGGGAGCCACGAGCAGTACTTC

D: -
J: TRBJ2-5
V: TRBV7-2
size: many
CDR3: CASSQGRHQETQYF
DNA: TGTGCCAGCAGCCAGGGACGGCACCAAGAGACCCAGTACTTC

D: -
J: TRBJ1-4
V: TRBV2
size: once
CDR3: CESFSRRTGTTNEKLFF
DNA: TGTGAAAGCTTTAGTAGGAGGACGGGCACAACTAATGAAAAACTGTTTTTT

D: -
J: TRBJ1-6
V: TRBV6-2/TRBV6-3
size: medium-sized
CDR3: CASSGRGYNSPLHF
DNA: TGTGCCAGCAGCGGGCGGGGATATAATTCACCCCTCCACTTT

D: TRBD1
J: TRBJ1-5
V: TRBV6-1
size: -
CDR3: CAGSPTGGNHPQHF
DNA: TGTGCCGGCAGTCCTACAGGGGGCAATCATCCCCAGCATTTT

D: -
J: TRBJ2-7
V: TRBV5-1
size: -
CDR3: CAINDGAVYEQYF
DNA: TGCGCCATCAATGATGGAGCAGTCTACGAGCAGTACTTC

D: TRBD2
J: TRBJ2-7
V: TRBV20-1
size: -
CDR3: CSANPPGVGGGYEQYF
DNA: TGCAGTGCTAACCCCCCCGGCGTGGGCGGGGGGTACGAGCAGTACTTC

D: TRBD1
J: TRBJ2-2
V: TRBV5-1
size: -
CDR3: CASRPTGANTGELFF
DNA: TGCGCCAGCAGACCGACAGGGGCGAACACCGGGGAGCTGTTTTTT

D: -
J: TRBJ1-1
V: TRBV5-1
size: many
CDR3: CASSLDTNTEAFF
DNA: TGCGCCAGCAGCCTGGACACTAACACTGAAGCTTTCTTT

D: TRBD2
J: TRBJ2-3
V: TRBV20-1
size: many
CDR3: CSARLAGAKITDTQYF
DNA: TGCAGTGCTAGACTAGCGGGGGCCAAGATCACAGATACGCAGTATTTT

D: -
J: TRBJ2-5
V: TRBV20-1
size: many
CDR3: CSARFQETQYF
DNA: TGCAGTGCTAGATTCCAAGAGACCCAGTACTTC

D: -
J: TRBJ2-7
V: TRBV6-5
size: few
CDR3: CASSVLYSSYEQYF
DNA: TGTGCCAGCAGTGTACTCTACAGCTCCTACGAGCAGTACTTC

D: TRBD1
J: TRBJ2-2
V: TRBV10-2
size: -
CDR3: CASSPTAGTGGRPNTGELFF
DNA: TGCGCCAGCAGTCCGACTGCCGGGACAGGGGGAAGGCCGAACACCGGGGAGCTGTTTTTT

D: -
J: TRBJ2-2
V: TRBV20-1
size: few
CDR3: CSARYPWGEVGELFF
DNA: TGCAGTGCTAGATATCCATGGGGCGAGGTCGGGGAGCTGTTTTTT

D: -
J: TRBJ2-2
V: TRBV19
size: many
CDR3: CASGVKNTGELFF
DNA: TGTGCCAGCGGGGTTAAGAACACCGGGGAGCTGTTTTTT

D: -
J: TRBJ2-3
V: TRBV30
size: once
CDR3: CAWKSSGDVDTQYF
DNA: TGTGCCTGGAAATCCTCGGGAGACGTAGATACGCAGTATTTT

D: -
J: TRBJ2-3
V: TRBV6-1
size: many
CDR3: CASSEVVDTQYF
DNA: TGTGCCAGCAGTGAAGTGGTGGATACGCAGTATTTT

D: TRBD1
J: TRBJ2-7
V: TRBV5-5
size: many
CDR3: CASSLGTGGYEQYF
DNA: TGTGCCAGCAGCTTGGGGACAGGCGGCTACGAGCAGTACTTC

D: -
J: TRBJ2-7
V: TRBV9
size: many
CDR3: CASSVDGRAYEQYF
DNA: TGTGCCAGCAGCGTAGATGGGCGAGCCTACGAGCAGTACTTC

D: -
J: TRBJ1-2
V: TRBV6-5
size: few
CDR3: CASSYSWSGNYGYTF
DNA: TGTGCCAGCAGTTATTCGTGGTCCGGGAACTATGGCTACACCTTC

D: TRBD2
J: TRBJ2-1
V: TRBV7-3
size: medium-sized
CDR3: CASSPGGVNEQFF
DNA: TGTGCCAGCAGCCCCGGGGGGGTTAATGAGCAGTTCTTC

D: -
J: TRBJ2-2
V: TRBV5-4
size: many
CDR3: CASSTQGLTTARELFF
DNA: TGTGCCAGCAGCACCCAAGGGCTTACCACAGCTCGGGAGCTGTTTTTT

D: TRBD1
J: TRBJ1-2
V: TRBV20-1
size: many
CDR3: CSDRDRDVYGYTF
DNA: TGCAGTGACCGGGACAGGGACGTCTATGGCTACACCTTC

D: TRBD2
J: TRBJ2-7
V: TRBV5-1
size: many
CDR3: CASSLRTSGGGLPYEQYF
DNA: TGCGCCAGCAGCTTGCGAACTAGCGGGGGGGGACTACCCTACGAGCAGTACTTC

D: TRBD2
J: TRBJ2-7
V: TRBV28
size: once
CDR3: CAGSGGGLTYEQYF
DNA: TGTGCCGGCAGTGGGGGGGGATTAACCTACGAGCAGTACTTC

D: TRBD1
J: TRBJ1-1
V: TRBV5-6
size: many
CDR3: CASSQEDRPMAFF
DNA: TGTGCCAGCAGTCAAGAGGACAGGCCAATGGCTTTCTTT

D: -
J: TRBJ2-1
V: TRBV11-3
size: -
CDR3: CASSPGTTYNEQFF
DNA: TGTGCCAGCAGCCCCGGGACGACTTACAATGAGCAGTTCTTC

D: -
J: TRBJ1-2
V: TRBV6-7
size: many
CDR3: CASIRNRAFSGYTF
DNA: TGTGCCAGCATCCGAAACAGGGCTTTTAGTGGCTACACCTTC

D: TRBD2
J: TRBJ2-2
V: TRBV5-4
size: many
CDR3: CASSFQRGANTGELFF
DNA: TGTGCCAGCAGCTTTCAACGGGGGGCGAACACCGGGGAGCTGTTTTTT

D: -
J: TRBJ2-5
V: TRBV6-1
size: many
CDR3: CASSETGWSETQYF
DNA: TGTGCCAGCAGTGAAACGGGGTGGTCGGAGACCCAGTACTTC

D: -
J: TRBJ1-5
V: TRBV2
size: many
CDR3: CASSRVNQPQHF
DNA: TGTGCCAGCAGTCGGGTCAATCAGCCCCAGCATTTT

D: -
J: TRBJ2-2
V: TRBV10-3
size: many
CDR3: CAISESTRGGELFF
DNA: TGTGCCATCAGTGAGTCGACGAGGGGTGGGGAGCTGTTTTTT

D: -
J: TRBJ2-3
V: TRBV3-1
size: many
CDR3: CASSPGTSTDTQYF
DNA: TGTGCCAGCAGTCCGGGGACTAGCACAGATACGCAGTATTTT

D: -
J: TRBJ2-7
V: TRBV7-2
size: -
CDR3: CASSQSWYEQYF
DNA: TGTGCCAGCAGTCAGAGCTGGTACGAGCAGTACTTC

D: TRBD1
J: TRBJ2-5
V: TRBV5-1
size: many
CDR3: CASSLTGTGGETQYF
DNA: TGCGCCAGCAGCTTGACCGGGACAGGTGGGGAGACCCAGTACTTC

D: TRBD1
J: TRBJ1-5
V: TRBV10-3
size: few
CDR3: CAISTGDSNQTQNF
DNA: TGTGCCATCAGTACAGGGGATAGCAATCAGACCCAGAATTTT

D: -
J: TRBJ2-7
V: TRBV7-9
size: -
CDR3: CASSLVGESYEQYF
DNA: TGTGCCAGCAGCTTAGTGGGCGAATCCTACGAGCAGTACTTC

D: -
J: TRBJ1-1
V: TRBV15
size: many
CDR3: CATSRDWGRGTEAFF
DNA: TGTGCCACCAGCAGAGATTGGGGAAGGGGAACTGAAGCTTTCTTT

D: -
J: TRBJ2-7
V: TRBV6-2/TRBV6-3
size: -
CDR3: CASNTLGTNYEQYF
DNA: TGTGCCAGCAATACACTCGGGACAAACTACGAGCAGTACTTC